This T cell receptor (beta chain) is from a study of T cell changes during pregnancy in multiple sclerosis. The CDR3 consists of 15 residues. V was clipped by 0 bases and J by 0 bases, with 8 bases between them. Germline V lookup: CDR1 MNHEY, CDR2 SVGAGI. Sequencing used immunoSEQ multiplex PCR; TCRdb keeps in-frame clones, though not all of them. The sample has 65,000 to 90,000 clones, about 89% seen once. This clone was seen a single time. The clonotype was recovered from a female donor with multiple sclerosis, enrolled in a pregnancy study. The source material was peripheral blood, sampled in the first trimester of pregnancy. The chain uses TRBV6-5 and TRBJ1-2, with TRBD1 as a possible D gene (5 bases). DNA for the CDR3: TGTGCCAGCAGTTACTCGGGGCTGGCTAACTATGGCTACACCTTC. Protein sequence: CASSYSGLANYGYTF.